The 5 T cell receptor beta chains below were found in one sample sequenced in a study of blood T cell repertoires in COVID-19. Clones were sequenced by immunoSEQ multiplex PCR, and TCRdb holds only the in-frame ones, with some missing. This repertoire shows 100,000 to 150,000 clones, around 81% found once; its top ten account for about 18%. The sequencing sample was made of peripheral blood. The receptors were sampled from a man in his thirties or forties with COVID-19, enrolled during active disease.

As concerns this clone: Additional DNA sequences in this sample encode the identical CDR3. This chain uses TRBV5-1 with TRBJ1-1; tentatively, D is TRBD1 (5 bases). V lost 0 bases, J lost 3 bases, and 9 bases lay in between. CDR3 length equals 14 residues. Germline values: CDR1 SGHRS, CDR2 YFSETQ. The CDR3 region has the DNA TGCGCCAGCAGCTTGGCGGGGGGGTACACTGAAGCTTTCTTT. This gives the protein CASSLAGGYTEAFF.

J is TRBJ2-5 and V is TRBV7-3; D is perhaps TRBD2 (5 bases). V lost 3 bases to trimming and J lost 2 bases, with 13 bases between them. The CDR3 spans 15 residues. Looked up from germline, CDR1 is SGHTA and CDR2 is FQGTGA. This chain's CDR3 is CASSLRTGYQETQYF. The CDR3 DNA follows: TGTGCCAGCAGCTTGAGGACTGGCTATCAAGAGACCCAGTACTTC.

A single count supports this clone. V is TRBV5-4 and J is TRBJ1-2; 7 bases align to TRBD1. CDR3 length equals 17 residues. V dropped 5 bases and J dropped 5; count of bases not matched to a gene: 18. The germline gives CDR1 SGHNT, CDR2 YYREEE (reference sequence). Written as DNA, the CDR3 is TGTGCCAGCAGGTTAATGGGACAGAACACCGAATTGTATGGCTACACCTTC. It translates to CASRLMGQNTELYGYTF.

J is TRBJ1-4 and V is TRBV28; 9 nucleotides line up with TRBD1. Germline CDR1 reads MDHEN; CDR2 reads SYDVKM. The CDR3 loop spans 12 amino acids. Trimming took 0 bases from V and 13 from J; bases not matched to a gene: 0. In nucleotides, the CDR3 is TGTGCCAGCAGTTTATGGGACAGGGGACTGTTTTTT. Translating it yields CASSLWDRGLFF.

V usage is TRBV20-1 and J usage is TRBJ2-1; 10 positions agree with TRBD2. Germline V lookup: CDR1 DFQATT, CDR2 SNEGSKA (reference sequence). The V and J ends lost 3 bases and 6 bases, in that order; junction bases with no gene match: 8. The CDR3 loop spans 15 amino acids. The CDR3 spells CSASPALAGANEQFF. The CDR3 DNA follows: TGCAGTGCTAGTCCGGCGCTAGCGGGAGCCAATGAGCAGTTCTTC.